The 5 T cell receptor beta chains in this list originate from one sample, sequenced in a study of memory CD4+ T cells and cytomegalovirus serostatus. The sort gate was single viable CD3+CD4+CD8-CD45RO+ cells for memory CD4+ T cells. Repertoires were generated with immunoSEQ multiplex PCR, while TCRdb's copy carries only in-frame clones and drops some. This repertoire shows some 95,000 clones, roughly 80% found once; its top ten account for roughly 4%. Sequencing was done on a sample of memory CD4+ T cells from blood. The origin of the receptors is an adult in good health and CMV-seropositive.

The chain has TRBV15 and TRBJ2-2; a weak D match, TRBD2 (6 bases). The germline V gene has CDR1 LNHNV and CDR2 YYDKDF (reference sequence). V lost 2 bases, J lost 2 bases, and 15 bases lay in between. This CDR3 comprises 17 residues. CDR3 amino acids: CATSRSLYGSNTGELFF. CDR3 nucleotide sequence: TGTGCCACCAGCAGATCACTTTACGGGAGTAACACCGGGGAGCTGTTTTTT.

The CDR3 loop reads CASSDQRPQYF. Written as DNA, the CDR3 is TGTGCCAGCAGCGATCAGAGGCCCCAGTACTTC. V and J are TRBV11-2 and TRBJ2-5; D unclear. Germline V lookup: CDR1 SGHAT, CDR2 FQNNGV. Trimming stripped 5 bases from V and 9 bases from J, with 10 bases between. This CDR3 is built from 11 residues.

The CDR3 spells CASSPDGQGAAGYTF. DNA for the CDR3: TGTGCCAGCTCACCGGATGGGCAGGGGGCGGCAGGCTACACCTTC. The V gene is TRBV18, the J gene TRBJ1-2; 8 nucleotides agree with TRBD1. The CDR3 covers 15 residues. Losses at the gene ends were 3 bases for V and 8 bases for J; bases not matched to a gene: 11. In germline, CDR1 is KGHSH, CDR2 LQKENI.

The gene calls are TRBV7-9 and TRBJ2-5; the match to TRBD2 covers 14 bases. J gave up 0 bases and V 5 bases, and 11 bases lay outside the gene matches. Germline CDR1 SEHNR, CDR2 FQNEAQ (reference sequence). CDR3 length equals 19 residues. In DNA form, the CDR3 reads TGTGCCAGCAGCCGTCGGACTAGCGGGGGGACTTGGTACCAAGAGACCCAGTACTTC. Its translation is CASSRRTSGGTWYQETQYF. Supplemented by reference TRBV7-9 and TRBJ2-5, the full variable domain reads DTGVSQNPRHKITKRGQNVTFRCDPISEHNRLYWYRQTLGQGPEFLTYFQNEAQLEKSRLLSDRFSAERPKGSFSTLEIQRTEQGDSAMYLCASSRRTSGGTWYQETQYFGPGTRLLVL.

This chain uses TRBV28 with TRBJ2-7, with D possibly TRBD2 on 6 matching bases. CDR3 length: 14 amino acids. The V gene lost 5 bases and the J gene lost 9 bases, with 20 bases spanning the gap. Germline V lookup: CDR1 MDHEN, CDR2 SYDVKM. The chain's CDR3 is CASSLVTRAVVQYF. CDR3 nucleotides: TGTGCCAGCAGTCTTGTGACTAGGGCCGTGGTGCAGTACTTC. The complete variable domain, with remaining parts taken from reference TRBV28 and TRBJ2-7, reads DVKVTQSSRYLVKRTGEKVFLECVQDMDHENMFWYRQDPGLGLRLIYFSYDVKMKEKGDIPEGYSVSREKKERFSLILESASTNQTSMYLCASSLVTRAVVQYFGPGTRLTVT.